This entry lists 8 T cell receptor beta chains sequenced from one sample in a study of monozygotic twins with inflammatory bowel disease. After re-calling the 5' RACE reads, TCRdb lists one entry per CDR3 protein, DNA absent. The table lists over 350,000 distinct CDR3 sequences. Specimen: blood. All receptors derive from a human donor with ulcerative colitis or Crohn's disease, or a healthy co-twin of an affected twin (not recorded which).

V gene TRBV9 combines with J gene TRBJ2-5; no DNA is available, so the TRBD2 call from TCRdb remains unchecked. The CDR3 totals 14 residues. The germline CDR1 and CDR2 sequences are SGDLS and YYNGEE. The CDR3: CASSVVGGGLPQYF.

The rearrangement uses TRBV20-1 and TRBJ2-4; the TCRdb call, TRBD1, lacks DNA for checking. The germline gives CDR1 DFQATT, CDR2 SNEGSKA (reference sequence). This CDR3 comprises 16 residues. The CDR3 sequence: CSARDRWTGKKNIQYF.

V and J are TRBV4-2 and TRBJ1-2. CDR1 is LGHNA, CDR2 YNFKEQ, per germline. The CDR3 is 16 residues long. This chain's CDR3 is CASSHDSVRTLYGYTF.

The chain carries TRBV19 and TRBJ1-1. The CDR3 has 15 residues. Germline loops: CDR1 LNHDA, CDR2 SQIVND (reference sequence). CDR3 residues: CASSTWGYGNTEAFF. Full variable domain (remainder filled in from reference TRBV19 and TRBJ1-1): DGGITQSPKYLFRKEGQNVTLSCEQNLNHDAMYWYRQDPGQGLRLIYYSQIVNDFQKGDIAEGYSVSREKKESFPLTVTSAQKNPTAFYLCASSTWGYGNTEAFFGQGTRLTVV.

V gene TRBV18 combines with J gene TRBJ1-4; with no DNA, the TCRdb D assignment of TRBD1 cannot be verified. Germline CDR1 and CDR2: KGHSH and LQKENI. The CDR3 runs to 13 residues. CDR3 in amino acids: CASSDSYNEKLFF.

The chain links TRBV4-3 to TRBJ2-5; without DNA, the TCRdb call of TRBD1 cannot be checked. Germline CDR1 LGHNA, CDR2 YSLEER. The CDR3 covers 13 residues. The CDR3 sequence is CASSHGGAETQYF.

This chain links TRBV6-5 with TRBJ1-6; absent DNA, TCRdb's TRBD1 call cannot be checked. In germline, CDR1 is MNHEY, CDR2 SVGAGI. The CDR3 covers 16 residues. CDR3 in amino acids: CASSYPLTGSYSPLHF.

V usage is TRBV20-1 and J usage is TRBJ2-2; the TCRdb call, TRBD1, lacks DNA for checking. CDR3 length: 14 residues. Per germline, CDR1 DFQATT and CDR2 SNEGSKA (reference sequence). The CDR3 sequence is CSANHRGNTGELFF.